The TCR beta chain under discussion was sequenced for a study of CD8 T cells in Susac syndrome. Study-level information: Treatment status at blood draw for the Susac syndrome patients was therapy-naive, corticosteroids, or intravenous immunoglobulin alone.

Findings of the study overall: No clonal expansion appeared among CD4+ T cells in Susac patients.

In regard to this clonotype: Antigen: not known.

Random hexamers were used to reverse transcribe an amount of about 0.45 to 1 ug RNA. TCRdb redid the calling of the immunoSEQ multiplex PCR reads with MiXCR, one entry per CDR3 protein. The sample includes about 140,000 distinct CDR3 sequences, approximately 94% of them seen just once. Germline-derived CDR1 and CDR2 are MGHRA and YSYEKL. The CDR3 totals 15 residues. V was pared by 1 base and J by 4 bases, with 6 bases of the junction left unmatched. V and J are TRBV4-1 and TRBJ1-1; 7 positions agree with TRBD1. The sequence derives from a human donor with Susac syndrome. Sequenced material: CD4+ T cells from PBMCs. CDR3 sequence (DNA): TGCGCCAGCAGCCAAGTAAGGACAGGCCCCACTGAAGCTTTCTTT. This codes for CASSQVRTGPTEAFF.